These 19 T cell receptor beta chains were all obtained from the same sample, sequenced in a study of blood T cell repertoires in COVID-19. Sequencing used immunoSEQ multiplex PCR; TCRdb keeps in-frame clones, though not all of them. The data show about 190,000 clones, less than 90% seen once. Sequencing was carried out using peripheral blood. The origin of the receptors is a woman aged 35 to 49 with acute or convalescent COVID-19.

This clone has more than one count but fewer than ten. The chain combines TRBV19 with TRBJ1-4; unclear D gene. This CDR3 has 16 residues. The V end was cut by 3 bases, the J end by 4 bases, with 15 bases between. CDR1 and CDR2 (germline): LNHDA, SQIVND (reference sequence). The CDR3 sequence is CASSIFGEENNEKLFF. CDR3 coding DNA: TGTGCCAGTAGTATTTTCGGTGAGGAGAATAATGAAAAACTGTTTTTT.

The V and J genes are TRBV28 and TRBJ1-3, with 10 bases identical to TRBD1. The V and J ends lost 4 bases and 4 bases, in that order; junction bases with no gene match: 10. Germline V lookup: CDR1 MDHEN, CDR2 SYDVKM. This CDR3 contains 17 residues. In DNA, the CDR3 is TGTGCCAGCAGTTCCTACGGGACAGGGGTAGCCGGAAACACCATATATTTT. This encodes CASSSYGTGVAGNTIYF.

This clone was seen only once. The chain employs TRBV2 and TRBJ1-2; tentatively, D is TRBD1 (6 bases). In germline, CDR1 is SNHLY, CDR2 FYNNEI. V lost 8 bases and J 4 bases, leaving 14 bases between the germline ends. The CDR3 extends over 13 amino acids. CDR3 residues: CASWDKDTYGYTF. The CDR3 nucleotides read TGTGCCAGCTGGGACAAGGACACCTATGGCTACACCTTC.

This clone was observed a single time. V is TRBV7-2 and J is TRBJ2-3; D is unresolved. Germline loops: CDR1 SGHTA, CDR2 FQGNSA. V lost 3 bases to trimming and J lost 0 bases, with 4 bases between them. The CDR3 totals 13 residues. The CDR3 is CASSFSSTDTQYF. In DNA form, the CDR3 reads TGTGCCAGCAGCTTCTCTAGCACAGATACGCAGTATTTT.

This rearrangement joins TRBV4-1 to TRBJ1-6; D not certain. CDR3 length: 15 residues. From germline, CDR1 is MGHRA and CDR2 YSYEKL. V was trimmed by 1 base and J by 2 bases, leaving 6 bases between them. The CDR3 region is CASSQGAPYNSPLHF. Here the CDR3 DNA reads TGCGCCAGCAGCCAAGGAGCGCCCTATAATTCACCCCTCCACTTT.

The chain couples TRBV11-1 to TRBJ2-7, with TRBD2 matching 7 bases. The CDR3 length is 14 residues. Per the germline V gene, CDR1 is SGHAT and CDR2 is FQDESV (reference sequence). The junction had 4 bases not matched to a gene; V was cut back by 5 bases and J by 0 bases. CDR3 coding DNA: TGTGCCAGCAGCCAATCGGGGGGCTCCTACGAGCAGTACTTC. Its protein is CASSQSGGSYEQYF.

The count of this clone is one. The chain employs TRBV23-1 and TRBJ1-5; 7 positions match TRBD1. TRBV23-1 is an ORF for which the function is uncertain. V shed 2 bases, J shed 0 bases, and the junction held 7 bases outside the gene matches. CDR3 length equals 17 residues. The CDR3 coding sequence is TGCGCCAGCAGTCAACACACAGGGGATGATAGCAATCAGCCCCAGCATTTT. This sequence encodes CASSQHTGDDSNQPQHF.

The V and J genes are TRBV5-8 and TRBJ2-5; D unresolved. V lost 1 base and J lost 1, with 8 bases in between. CDR3 length: 14 residues. CDR1 and CDR2 (germline): SGHTS, YDEGEE. The CDR3 is CASSLLDSQETQYF. CDR3 sequence (DNA): TGTGCCAGCAGCTTGCTAGACTCCCAAGAGACCCAGTACTTC.

The chain combines TRBV5-6 with TRBJ2-1, with a tentative D call TRBD2 (6 bases). The CDR3 is 16 residues long. Looked up from germline, CDR1 is SGHDT and CDR2 is YYEEEE. V gave up 4 bases and J gave up 9 bases, with 23 bases separating them. CDR3 residues: CASSPLGGTAGVEQFF. The CDR3 DNA sequence: TGTGCCAGCAGCCCTCTGGGAGGAACCGCGGGCGTTGAGCAGTTCTTC.

The chain recombines TRBV25-1 with TRBJ1-5; 8 bases agree with TRBD1. Per germline, CDR1 MGHDK and CDR2 SYGVNS. CDR3 length: 14 amino acids. V dropped 4 bases and J dropped 5; count of bases not matched to a gene: 4. The CDR3 DNA reads TGTGCCAGCAGTGGGACAGGGAACGATCAGCCCCAGCATTTT. The encoded protein is CASSGTGNDQPQHF.

This clone was detected once. J is TRBJ2-7 and V is TRBV9; 8 nucleotides line up with TRBD2. The CDR3 has 15 amino acids. Germline V lookup: CDR1 SGDLS, CDR2 YYNGEE. J was trimmed by 3 bases and V by 0 bases; bases with no gene match: 5. The CDR3 DNA follows: TGTGCCAGCAGCGTAGGAGCGGGAGCTATCTACGAGCAGTACTTC. It translates to CASSVGAGAIYEQYF.

This chain links TRBV25-1 with TRBJ2-7; D is unclear. With 3 bases removed from V and 2 bases from J, the gap between germline ends came to 5 bases. CDR1 and CDR2 from the germline V gene are MGHDK and SYGVNS. This CDR3 spans 12 amino acids. CDR3 sequence (DNA): TGTGCCAGCAGTGATGCGGCCTACGAGCAGTACTTC. This encodes CASSDAAYEQYF.

V gene TRBV18 combines with J gene TRBJ1-5; the match to TRBD1 covers 8 bases. The V gene end was trimmed by 3 bases and the J gene end by 3 bases; junction bases not matched to a gene: 10. From germline, CDR1 is KGHSH and CDR2 LQKENI. There are 17 residues in the CDR3. CDR3 DNA sequence: TGTGCCAGCTCACCCTCCCCCGAGACAGGGGACAATCAGCCCCAGCATTTT. This gives the protein CASSPSPETGDNQPQHF.

V and J are TRBV10-1 and TRBJ2-3; D is unresolved. This CDR3 comprises 14 residues. Germline V gene sequence: CDR1 WNHNN, CDR2 SYGVQD (reference sequence). The V end was cut by 2 bases, the J end by 0 bases, with 6 bases between. The CDR3 DNA follows: TGCGCCAGCAGTGAGAAAGCTAGCACAGATACGCAGTATTTT. Amino acids: CASSEKASTDTQYF.

The rearrangement uses TRBV5-6 and TRBJ2-7; a weak D match, TRBD1 (6 bases). Trimming took off 4 bases at V and 0 bases at J, with 14 bases between the two ends. The CDR3 is 15 residues long. Per germline, CDR1 SGHDT and CDR2 YYEEEE. CDR3 sequence reads: CASSTEDRPSYEQYF. Written as DNA, the CDR3 is TGTGCCAGCAGCACCGAAGACAGGCCCTCCTACGAGCAGTACTTC.

The chain carries TRBV19 and TRBJ1-2; D not certain. Trimming pared 3 bases from V and 4 bases from J, leaving 18 bases between. Germline lookup yields CDR1 LNHDA and CDR2 SQIVND (reference sequence). The CDR3 runs 16 residues. CDR3 nucleotides: TGTGCCAGTAGTATCCTCGAAGGCCGTAGCTTCTATGGCTACACCTTC. Translated: CASSILEGRSFYGYTF.

Comments on this clone: The sample holds other DNA sequences that translate to the same CDR3. This rearrangement joins TRBV2 to TRBJ2-3, with a weak D call TRBD1 (6 bases). V was pared by 4 bases and J by 1 base, with 6 bases between. Germline loops: CDR1 SNHLY, CDR2 FYNNEI. The CDR3 runs to 13 residues. In DNA form, the CDR3 reads TGTGCCAGCAGTGGACAGGGCACAGATACGCAGTATTTT. Translated, it gives CASSGQGTDTQYF.

The CDR3 bases are TGTGCCAGCAGCTTAAATCGGCTAGCGGGCTACAATGAGCAGTTCTTC. Translated: CASSLNRLAGYNEQFF. This chain connects TRBV11-2 to TRBJ2-1; TRBD2 matches 8 bases. The CDR3 contains 16 residues. CDR1 and CDR2 (germline): SGHAT, FQNNGV. Trimming took 2 bases from V and 3 from J; bases not matched to a gene: 6.

This rearrangement joins TRBV9 to TRBJ1-3; TRBD1 matches 8 bases. V dropped 1 base and J dropped 3; count of bases not matched to a gene: 6. The CDR3 covers 16 residues. Germline CDR1 and CDR2: SGDLS and YYNGEE. Written as DNA, the CDR3 is TGTGCCAGCAGCGTACAGGGGGCGGCTAATGGAAACACCATATATTTT. The encoded protein is CASSVQGAANGNTIYF.